The 7 T cell receptor beta chains below were found in one sample sequenced in a study of T-cell reconstitution after alpha-beta-depleted transplantation in children (dated by TCRdb to the mid-2010s). The sample's treatment or condition label is to be understood as: allogeneic hematopoietic cell transplantation with graft depleted of TCRalphabeta T cells and CD19 B cells. Libraries were made using PCR. Reads for this sample came from an Illumina HiSeq 2500. To normalize quantification of the TCRbeta repertoire, the TCR libraries were built with molecular barcoding that relied on unique molecular identifiers. TCRdb passed the public sequencing reads through fastp at Q25 and MiXCR, retaining productive beta sequences. Rows with one shared CDR3 protein collapse into an entry with the most common genes and DNA. The sample has about 260,000 distinct CDR3 sequences on record, roughly 8% of them singletons. The top ten constitute about 6.4% of the sample.

The specimen was PBMCs, mostly from graft donor cells, collected 180 days after TCRalphabeta/CD19-depleted stem cell transplant. These receptors originate from a male patient aged 10-17 years who had a stem cell transplant for acute lymphoblastic leukemia, so the T cells may come from the graft donor.

There are many counts of this clonotype. The chain recombines TRBV3-1 with TRBJ2-1; 10 positions match TRBD2. J lost 7 bases, V lost 3 bases, and 9 bases had no gene match. CDR3 size: 16 residues. CDR1 and CDR2 from the germline V gene are LGHDT and YNNKEL (reference sequence). Written as DNA, the CDR3 is TGTGCCAGCAGCCAGAGGGAAGGACTAGCGGAAAATGAGCAGTTCTTC. The encoded protein is CASSQREGLAENEQFF.

This clonotype was seen repeatedly, ten times or more. The chain combines TRBV2 with TRBJ2-7; 7 bases are shared with TRBD1. In germline, CDR1 is SNHLY, CDR2 FYNNEI. The CDR3 extends over 11 amino acids. The J segment lost 7 bases and the V segment lost 8 bases, leaving 5 bases of the junction unmatched. CDR3 residues: CASLTGFEQYF. The CDR3 DNA reads TGTGCCAGCCTGACAGGGTTTGAGCAGTACTTC.

Many counts were recorded for this clonotype. V gene TRBV20-1 combines with J gene TRBJ2-1; D is possibly TRBD2 (5 bases). Germline CDR1 is DFQATT and CDR2 is SNEGSKA (reference sequence). The CDR3 totals 14 residues. The V gene lost 6 bases and the J gene lost 0 bases, with 12 bases spanning the gap. CDR3 nucleotides: TGCAGTGCGAGGGCAGAAAGCTCCTACAATGAGCAGTTCTTC. It encodes CSARAESSYNEQFF.

This clonotype was counted at least ten times. The chain combines TRBV20-1 with TRBJ2-3; tentative D call: TRBD2 (5 bases). V was trimmed by 3 bases and J by 0 bases, leaving 7 bases between them. The CDR3 runs 13 residues. Germline V gives CDR1 DFQATT, CDR2 SNEGSKA (reference sequence). CDR3 amino acids: CSARRVSTDTQYF. The CDR3 DNA follows: TGCAGTGCTAGGAGGGTTAGCACAGATACGCAGTATTTT.

This clonotype appeared many times. The gene calls are TRBV29-1 and TRBJ1-1; 9 bases map to TRBD1. V trimming: 6 bases; J trimming: 2 bases; junction bases outside the gene matches: 7. This CDR3 is 14 amino acids long. Germline V gene sequence: CDR1 SQVTM, CDR2 ANQGSEA. CDR3 amino acids: CSVSTGGENTEAFF. CDR3 sequence (DNA): TGCAGCGTATCGACAGGGGGAGAAAACACTGAAGCTTTCTTT.

This clonotype was observed many times. The chain combines TRBV15 with TRBJ2-7, with 8 positions matching TRBD1. The ends lost 4 bases at V and 3 bases at J; junction bases unmatched: 5. The germline V gene has CDR1 LNHNV and CDR2 YYDKDF (reference sequence). The CDR3 runs 14 residues. DNA of the CDR3: TGTGCCACCAGCAAACACGACAGGGGCTACGAGCAGTACTTC. This gives the protein CATSKHDRGYEQYF.

This clonotype has at least ten counts. The genes are TRBV7-8 and TRBJ1-1; D is uncertain. Germline CDR1 and CDR2: SGHVS and FQNEAQ. The germline V and J ends were trimmed by 0 bases and 6 bases, with 11 bases remaining between them. The CDR3 covers 14 residues. DNA of the CDR3: TGTGCCAGCAGCTTAGCTGGAATCGGGGCTGAAGCTTTCTTT. It translates to CASSLAGIGAEAFF.